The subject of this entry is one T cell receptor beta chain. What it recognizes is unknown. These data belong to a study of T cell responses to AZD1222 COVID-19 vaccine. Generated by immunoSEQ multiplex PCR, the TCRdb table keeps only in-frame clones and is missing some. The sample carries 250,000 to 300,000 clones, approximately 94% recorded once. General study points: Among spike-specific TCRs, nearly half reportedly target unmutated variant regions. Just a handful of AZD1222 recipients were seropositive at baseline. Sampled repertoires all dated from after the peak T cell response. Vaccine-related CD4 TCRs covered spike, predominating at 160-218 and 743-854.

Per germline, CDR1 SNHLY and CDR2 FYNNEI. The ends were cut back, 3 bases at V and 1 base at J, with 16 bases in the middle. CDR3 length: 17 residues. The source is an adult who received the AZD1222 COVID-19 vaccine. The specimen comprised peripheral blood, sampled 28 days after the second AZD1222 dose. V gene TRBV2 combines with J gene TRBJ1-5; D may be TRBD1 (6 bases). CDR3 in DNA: TGTGCCAGCAGTGACGGGCAGGGGTTTGCCAGCAATCAGCCCCAGCATTTT. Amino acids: CASSDGQGFASNQPQHF.